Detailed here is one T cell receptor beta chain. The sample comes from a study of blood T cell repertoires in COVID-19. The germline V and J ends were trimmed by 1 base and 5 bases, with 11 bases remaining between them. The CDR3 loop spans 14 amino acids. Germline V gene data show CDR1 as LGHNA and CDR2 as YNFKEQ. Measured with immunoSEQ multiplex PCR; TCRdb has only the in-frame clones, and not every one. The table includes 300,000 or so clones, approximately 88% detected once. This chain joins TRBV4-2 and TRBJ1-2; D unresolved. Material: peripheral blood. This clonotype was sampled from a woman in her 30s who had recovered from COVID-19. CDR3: CASSQGERAYGYTF. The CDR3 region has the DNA TGTGCCAGCAGCCAAGGTGAGAGGGCTTATGGCTACACCTTC.